The rows below give T cell receptor beta chains drawn from one sample of a study of cytomegalovirus exposure and HLA in healthy donors. The protocol was immunoSEQ multiplex PCR, while the TCRdb copy is restricted to in-frame clones and leaves out a portion. The repertoire holds about 120,000 clones, with roughly 83% as singletons. The sequencing input was PBMCs. The receptors were sampled from a young man in good health and CMV-seronegative. CDR3s include the opening cysteine and the closing phenylalanine or tryptophan. The D gene is left open where the match is weak. Only part of the rows carry a size: once, few, many, or a class if the clone is expanded.

J: TRBJ2-7; D: TRBD2; V: TRBV5-1; size: .; DNA: TGCGCCAGCAGCTTTAGCGGGAGCGCCTACGAGCAGTACTTC; CDR3: CASSFSGSAYEQYF
J: TRBJ1-2; D: .; V: TRBV5-7; size: .; DNA: TGTGCCAGCAGCCGGGGGGGGAGTGGCAGCCCTCGGGGAGGCTACACCTTC; CDR3: CASSRGGSGSPRGGYTF
J: TRBJ1-1; D: .; V: TRBV5-1; size: .; DNA: TGCGCCAGCAGTTCGCTGGGGGGGTTTGACACTGAAGCTTTCTTT; CDR3: CASSSLGGFDTEAFF
J: TRBJ2-7; D: .; V: TRBV5-4; size: .; DNA: TGTGCCAGCAGCTCCCGGGCCCCCGGGGTGTGGGAGCAGTACTTC; CDR3: CASSSRAPGVWEQYF
J: TRBJ2-3; D: .; V: TRBV5-1; size: few; DNA: TGCGCCAGCAGCTTGACAGGGCGAGGAACAGATACGCAGTATTTT; CDR3: CASSLTGRGTDTQYF
J: TRBJ2-7; D: .; V: TRBV2; size: .; DNA: TGTGCCAGCAGTGAAGTCGGGGTAACCTACGAGCAGTACTTC; CDR3: CASSEVGVTYEQYF
J: TRBJ2-7; D: .; V: TRBV5-6; size: .; DNA: TGTGCCAGCAGCTTGGAAACAGTCCTCTACGAGCAGTACTTC; CDR3: CASSLETVLYEQYF
J: TRBJ1-4; D: .; V: TRBV9; size: .; DNA: TGTGCCAGCAGCCAGACGGGGGGGCCTAATGAAAAACTGTTTTTT; CDR3: CASSQTGGPNEKLFF
J: TRBJ2-7; D: .; V: TRBV5-4; size: .; DNA: TGTGCCAGCAGCTTGACAGGGTTGACCTCCTACGAGCAGTACTTC; CDR3: CASSLTGLTSYEQYF
J: TRBJ1-1; D: .; V: TRBV30; size: .; DNA: TGTGCCTGGAGTGGACAGCTACTGAACACTGAAGCTTTCTTT; CDR3: CAWSGQLLNTEAFF
J: TRBJ2-7; D: TRBD1; V: TRBV10-1; size: .; DNA: TGCGCCAGCAGTGTACGGGACAGCACCTACGAGCAGTACTTC; CDR3: CASSVRDSTYEQYF
J: TRBJ2-7; D: TRBD2; V: TRBV27; size: .; DNA: TGTGCCAGCAGTTTATCGGGGACTAGCGACTACGAGCAGTACTTC; CDR3: CASSLSGTSDYEQYF
J: TRBJ1-1; D: .; V: TRBV7-9; size: once; DNA: TGTGCCAGCAGCCCGTCGTCGGGGTTGGGGACTGAAGCTTTCTTT; CDR3: CASSPSSGLGTEAFF
J: TRBJ2-5; D: .; V: TRBV30; size: once; DNA: TGTGCCTGGAGTAAAAGCGTATTACAAGAGACCCAGTACTTC; CDR3: CAWSKSVLQETQYF
J: TRBJ2-3; D: TRBD2; V: TRBV5-1; size: .; DNA: TGCGCCAGCAGCTTGGTGGGTATTAAGCGGGAGTACGCAGATACGCAGTATTTT; CDR3: CASSLVGIKREYADTQYF
J: TRBJ2-7; D: .; V: TRBV7-9; size: .; DNA: TGTGCCAGCAGCTTAGGACAGAAATACGAGCAGTACTTC; CDR3: CASSLGQKYEQYF
J: TRBJ1-1; D: .; V: TRBV20-1; size: .; DNA: TGCAGTGCTAGGGGCAACACTGAAGCTTTCTTT; CDR3: CSARGNTEAFF
J: TRBJ1-2; D: TRBD1; V: TRBV6-1; size: .; DNA: TGTGCCAGTCGACAGGGGGCGATAGGAGGCTACACCTTC; CDR3: CASRQGAIGGYTF
J: TRBJ2-2; D: TRBD2; V: TRBV30; size: .; DNA: TGTGCCTGGAGTGTTTGGACTAGCGGGAGAGGAACCGGGGAGCTGTTTTTT; CDR3: CAWSVWTSGRGTGELFF
J: TRBJ1-6; D: .; V: TRBV5-1; size: .; DNA: TGCGCCAGCAGCCTCGGACAGCTCCAAAATTCACCCCTCCACTTT; CDR3: CASSLGQLQNSPLHF
J: TRBJ1-1; D: .; V: TRBV25-1; size: .; DNA: TGTGCCAGCAGTCAGAGGGAGGAGTCTGAAGCTTTCTTT; CDR3: CASSQREESEAFF
J: TRBJ1-1; D: .; V: TRBV27; size: once; DNA: TGTGCCAGCGGACTAGACAGGTATGAAGCTTTCTTT; CDR3: CASGLDRYEAFF
J: TRBJ2-3; D: .; V: TRBV6-5; size: .; DNA: TGTGCCAGCAGCTCCGGAGAAGTTCATGGTACGCAGTATTTT; CDR3: CASSSGEVHGTQYF
J: TRBJ2-5; D: .; V: TRBV7-2; size: .; DNA: TGTGCCAGCAGTCTGGGCGCGGGGACCCAAGAGACCCAGTACTTC; CDR3: CASSLGAGTQETQYF
J: TRBJ2-1; D: .; V: TRBV30; size: .; DNA: TGTGCCTGGAGTGGCCAGGTCCATGAGCAGTTCTTC; CDR3: CAWSGQVHEQFF